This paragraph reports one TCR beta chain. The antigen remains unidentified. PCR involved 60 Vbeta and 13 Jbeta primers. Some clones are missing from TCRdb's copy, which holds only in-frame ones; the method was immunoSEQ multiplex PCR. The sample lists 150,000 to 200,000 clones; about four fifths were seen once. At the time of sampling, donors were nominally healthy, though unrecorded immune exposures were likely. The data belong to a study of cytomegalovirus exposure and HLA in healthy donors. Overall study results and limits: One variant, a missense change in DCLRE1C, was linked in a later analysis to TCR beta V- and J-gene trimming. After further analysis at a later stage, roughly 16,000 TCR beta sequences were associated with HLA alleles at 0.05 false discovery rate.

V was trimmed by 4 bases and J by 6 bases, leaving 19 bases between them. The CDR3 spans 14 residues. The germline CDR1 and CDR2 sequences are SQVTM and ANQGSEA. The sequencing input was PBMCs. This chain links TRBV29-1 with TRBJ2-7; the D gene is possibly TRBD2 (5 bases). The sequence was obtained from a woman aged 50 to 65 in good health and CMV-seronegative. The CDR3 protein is CSVGLNLAGSEQYF. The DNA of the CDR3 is TGCAGCGTTGGGTTGAACCTGGCGGGTTCCGAGCAGTACTTC.